These 12 T cell receptor beta chains originate from one sample sequenced in a study of tumor and adjacent non-tumor tissue in lung cancer. The library came from three nested PCR rounds adapted from ARM-PCR protocols. Each CDR3 protein gets one entry after TCRdb re-called the multiplex PCR reads with MiXCR. The sample consists of about 200,000 distinct CDR3 sequences, 60% to 75% of them appearing once. RNA was extracted from bulk tissue without any cell sorting. Sequencing was carried out using lung tumor tissue. The receptors stem from a man in his fifties or sixties with non-small cell lung cancer.

Points on this clonotype: Sequence at one end of the junction differs from germline and may be a read error. V is TRBV6-5 and J is TRBJ1-1; D unresolved. Germline assignment: CDR1 MNHEY and CDR2 SVGAGI. The CDR3 has 12 amino acids. CDR3 nucleotides: TGTGCCAGTAGTTCCTGTTACACTGAAGCTTTCTTT. Translation: CASSSCYTEAFF.

As to this clonotype: This may be a read error, as it is one base from a much larger clone. This sequence joins TRBV7-9 and TRBJ2-3; 10 bases are shared with TRBD2. The V segment lost 9 bases and the J segment 1 base; nucleotides outside the gene matches: 4. This CDR3 is 14 amino acids long. Germline values: CDR1 SEHNR, CDR2 FQNEAQ (reference sequence). The chain's CDR3 is CARDLAGGTDTQYF. CDR3 DNA: TGTGCCAGAGACCTAGCGGGAGGCACAGATACGCAGTATTTT.

The chain combines TRBV20-1 with TRBJ2-7; 8 bases line up with TRBD1. The CDR3 sequence is 12 residues long. Germline assignment: CDR1 DFQATT and CDR2 SNEGSKA (reference sequence). The CDR3 region is CIAPDRVSEQYF. CDR3 nucleotide sequence: TGCATCGCACCGGACAGGGTTAGCGAGCAGTACTTC.

As to this clonotype: One end of the junction is discordant with germline, which a read error may explain. V is TRBV5-5 and J is TRBJ1-2; D is uncertain. This CDR3 has 16 residues. CDR1 is SGHKS, CDR2 YYEKEE, per germline (reference sequence). CDR3 sequence: CASNRYGDGIESGYTF. The CDR3 DNA is TGTGCCAGCAACCGGTATGGCGACGGTATTGAGTCTGGCTACACTTTC. Full variable domain (outside the CDR3, taken from reference TRBV5-5 and TRBJ1-2): DAGVTQSPTHLIKTRGQQVTLRCSPISGHKSVSWYQQVLGQGPQFIFQYYEKEERGRGNFPDRFSARQFPNYSSELNVNALLLGDSALYLCASNRYGDGIESGYTFGSGTRLTVV.

Regarding this clonotype: Its ends do not fully match the called genes, so a read error is possible. V gene TRBV12-3 or TRBV12-4 combines with J gene TRBJ1-1; D gene ambiguous. There are 14 residues in the CDR3. DNA of the CDR3: TGTACCAGCACCGGAATCTCGATGAACACTGAAGCTTTCTTT. Encoded protein: CTSTGISMNTEAFF.

In regard to this clonotype: A junction end diverges from the germline sequence, so it may reflect a read error. The chain uses TRBV13 and TRBJ1-1; 7 bases are shared with TRBD1. The germline gives CDR1 PRHDT, CDR2 FYEKMQ (reference sequence). The CDR3 totals 13 residues. CDR3 region: CASCRDRDTETFF. CDR3 sequence (DNA): TGTGCCAGCTGCCGCGACAGGGACACTGAAACTTTCTTT. The whole variable domain, remainder taken from reference TRBV13 and TRBJ1-1, is AAGVIQSPRHLIKEKRETATLKCYPIPRHDTVYWYQQGPGQDPQFLISFYEKMQSDKGSIPDRFSAQQFSDYHSELNMSSLELGDSALYFCASCRDRDTETFFGQGTRLTVV.

With respect to this clonotype: Being one base from a much bigger clone, this may be a read error. The V call is TRBV29-1, the J call TRBJ2-3; 7 nucleotides align to TRBD2. The CDR3 covers 12 residues. Germline lookup yields CDR1 SQVTM and CDR2 ANQGSEA. CDR3 amino acids: CTGEGGTDTQYF. The CDR3 region has the DNA TGCACCGGGGAGGGTGGCACAGATACGCAGTATTTT.

As regards this clonotype: The junction does not match germline at one end; this may be a read error. The genes are TRBV4-3 and TRBJ1-5; D gene uncertain. The CDR3 totals 13 residues. Germline CDR1 and CDR2: LGHNA and YSLEER. As DNA, the CDR3 is TGCGCCAGCAGCCAAGTGGTAGGTCAGTCCCAGCATTTT. Protein sequence: CASSQVVGQSQHF.

The chain uses TRBV28 and TRBJ1-2; no definite D call. The germline gives CDR1 MDHEN, CDR2 SYDVKM. V was clipped by 6 bases and J by 2 bases, with 10 bases between them. The CDR3 spans 13 residues. CDR3 DNA: TGTGCCAGCAGCGAAGGGCAGAACTATGGCTACACCTTC. Translated, it gives CASSEGQNYGYTF.

In regard to this clonotype: Its ends do not fully match the called genes, so a read error is possible. The chain is built from TRBV7-8 and TRBJ2-2; perhaps TRBD2 as D (5 bases). Germline CDR1 and CDR2: SGHVS and FQNEAQ. This CDR3 is built from 13 residues. The CDR3 region is CASMFQMTGEPFF. The CDR3 nucleotides read TGTGCCAGCATGTTTCAGATGACCGGGGAGCCGTTTTTT. The whole variable domain, filled in from reference TRBV7-8 and TRBJ2-2, reads GAGVSQSPRYKVAKRGQDVALRCDPISGHVSLFWYQQALGQGPEFLTYFQNEAQLDKSGLPSDRFFAERPEGSVSTLKIQRTQQEDSAVYLCASMFQMTGEPFFGEGSRLTVL.

To note about this clonotype: Its ends do not fully match the called genes, so a read error is possible. The rearrangement uses TRBV13 and TRBJ1-1, with D perhaps TRBD1 (5 bases). CDR3 size: 14 residues. Germline V CDR1 and CDR2: PRHDT, FYEKMQ (reference sequence). This chain's CDR3 is CASSLTGMNTDAFF. CDR3 in DNA: TGTGCCAGCAGCTTAACAGGCATGAACACTGACGCTTTCTTT.

This clonotype was seen only once. V is TRBV4-2 and J is TRBJ1-2; 9 bases are a match to TRBD1. This CDR3 is built from 18 residues. The ends lost 0 bases at V and 1 base at J; junction bases unmatched: 9. Germline-derived CDR1 and CDR2 are LGHNA and YNFKEQ. CDR3 sequence: CASSQDRRQGESNYGYTF. CDR3 DNA sequence: TGTGCCAGCAGCCAAGACCGCAGACAGGGGGAGAGTAACTATGGCTACACCTTC.